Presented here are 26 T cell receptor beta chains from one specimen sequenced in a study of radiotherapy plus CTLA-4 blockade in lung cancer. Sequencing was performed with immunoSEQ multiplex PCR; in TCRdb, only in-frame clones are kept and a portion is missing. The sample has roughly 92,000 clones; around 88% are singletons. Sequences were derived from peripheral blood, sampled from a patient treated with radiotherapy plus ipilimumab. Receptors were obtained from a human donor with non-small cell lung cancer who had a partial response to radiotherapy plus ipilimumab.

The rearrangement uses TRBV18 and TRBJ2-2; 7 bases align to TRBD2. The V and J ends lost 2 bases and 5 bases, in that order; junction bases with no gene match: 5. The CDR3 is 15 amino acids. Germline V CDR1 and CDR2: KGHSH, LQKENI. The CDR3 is CASSPGLVGTGELFF. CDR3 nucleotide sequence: TGTGCCAGCTCACCAGGACTAGTTGGGACCGGGGAGCTGTTTTTT.

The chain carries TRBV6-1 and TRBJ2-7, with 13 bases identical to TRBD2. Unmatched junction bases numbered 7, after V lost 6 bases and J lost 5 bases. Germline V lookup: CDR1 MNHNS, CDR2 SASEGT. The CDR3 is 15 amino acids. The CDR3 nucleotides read TGTGCCAGCAGATCACTAGCGGGAGGGCCCCACGAGCAGTACTTC. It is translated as CASRSLAGGPHEQYF.

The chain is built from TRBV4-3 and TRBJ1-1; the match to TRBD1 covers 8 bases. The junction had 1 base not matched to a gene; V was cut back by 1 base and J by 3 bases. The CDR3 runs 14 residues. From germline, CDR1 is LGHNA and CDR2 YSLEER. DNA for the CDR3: TGCGCCAGCAGCCAAGGACAGGGGTACACTGAAGCTTTCTTT. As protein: CASSQGQGYTEAFF.

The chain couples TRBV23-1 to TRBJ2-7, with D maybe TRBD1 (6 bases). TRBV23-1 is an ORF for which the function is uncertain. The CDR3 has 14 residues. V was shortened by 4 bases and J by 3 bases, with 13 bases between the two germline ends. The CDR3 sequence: CASSRRDNDYEQYV. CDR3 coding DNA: TGCGCCAGCAGTCGCCGGGACAACGACTACGAGCAGTACGTC.

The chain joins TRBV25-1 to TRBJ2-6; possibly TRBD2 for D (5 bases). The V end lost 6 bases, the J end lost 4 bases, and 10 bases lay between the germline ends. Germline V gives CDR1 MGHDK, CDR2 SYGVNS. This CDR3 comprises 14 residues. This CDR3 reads CASRDPGGANVLTF. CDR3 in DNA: TGTGCCAGCAGGGACCCGGGGGGGGCCAACGTCCTGACTTTC.

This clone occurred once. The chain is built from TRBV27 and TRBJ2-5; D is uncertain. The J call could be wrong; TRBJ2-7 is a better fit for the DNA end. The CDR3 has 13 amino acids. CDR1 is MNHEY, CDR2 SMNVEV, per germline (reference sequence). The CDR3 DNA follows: TGTGCCAGCAGTTTATCCCTCTCCTACGAGCAGTACTTC. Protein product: CASSLSLSYEQYF.

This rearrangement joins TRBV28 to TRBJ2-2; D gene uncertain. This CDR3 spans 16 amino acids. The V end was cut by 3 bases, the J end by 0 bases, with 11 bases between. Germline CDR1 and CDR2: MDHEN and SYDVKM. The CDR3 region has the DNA TGTGCCAGCAGTTTTTTAGACTCTACGAACACCGGGGAGCTGTTTTTT. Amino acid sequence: CASSFLDSTNTGELFF.

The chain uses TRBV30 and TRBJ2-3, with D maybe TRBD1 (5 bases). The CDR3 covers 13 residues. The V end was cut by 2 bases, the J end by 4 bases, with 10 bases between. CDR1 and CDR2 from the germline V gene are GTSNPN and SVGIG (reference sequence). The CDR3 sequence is CAWSQGSADTQYF. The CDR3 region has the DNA TGTGCCTGGAGTCAGGGATCCGCAGATACGCAGTATTTT.

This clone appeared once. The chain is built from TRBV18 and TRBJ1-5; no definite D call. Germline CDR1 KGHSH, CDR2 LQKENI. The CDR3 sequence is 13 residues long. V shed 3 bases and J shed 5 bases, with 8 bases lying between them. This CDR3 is CASSPLTDQPQHF. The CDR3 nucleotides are TGTGCCAGCTCACCCCTAACGGATCAGCCCCAGCATTTT.

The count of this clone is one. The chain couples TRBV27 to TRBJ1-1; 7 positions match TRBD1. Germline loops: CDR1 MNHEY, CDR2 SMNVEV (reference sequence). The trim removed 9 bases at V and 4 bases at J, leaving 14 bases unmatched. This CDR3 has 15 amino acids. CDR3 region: CASVLDRNLITEAFF. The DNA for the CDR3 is TGTGCCAGTGTTTTGGACAGGAACCTGATCACTGAAGCTTTCTTT.

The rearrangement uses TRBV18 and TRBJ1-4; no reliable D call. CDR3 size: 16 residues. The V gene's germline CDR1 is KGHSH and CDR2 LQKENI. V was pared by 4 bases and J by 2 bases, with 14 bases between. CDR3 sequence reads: CASSRGLSATNEKLFF. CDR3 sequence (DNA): TGTGCCAGCTCACGCGGCCTTAGTGCCACTAATGAAAAACTGTTTTTT.

The CDR3 sequence is CAWGQSGNQPQHF. CDR3 nucleotides: TGTGCCTGGGGACAGTCCGGCAATCAGCCCCAGCATTTT. The rearrangement joins TRBV30 to TRBJ1-5; a possible D gene is TRBD1 (6 bases). Trimming pared 5 bases from V and 2 bases from J, leaving 10 bases between. This CDR3 has 13 residues. CDR1 and CDR2 (germline): GTSNPN, SVGIG (reference sequence).

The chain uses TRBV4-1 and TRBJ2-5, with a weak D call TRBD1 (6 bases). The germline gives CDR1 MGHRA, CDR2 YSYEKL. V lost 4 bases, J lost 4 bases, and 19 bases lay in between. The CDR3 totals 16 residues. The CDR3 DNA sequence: TGCGCCAGCAGCCCCGCAGGGGAATCGGGTGGAGAGACCCAGTACTTC. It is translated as CASSPAGESGGETQYF.

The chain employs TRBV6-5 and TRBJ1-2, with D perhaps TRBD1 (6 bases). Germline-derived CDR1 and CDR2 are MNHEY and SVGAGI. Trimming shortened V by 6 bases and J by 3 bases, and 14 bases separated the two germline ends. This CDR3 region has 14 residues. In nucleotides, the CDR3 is TGTGCCAGCAGCAGGAACAGGGACGACTATGGCTACACCTTC. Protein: CASSRNRDDYGYTF.

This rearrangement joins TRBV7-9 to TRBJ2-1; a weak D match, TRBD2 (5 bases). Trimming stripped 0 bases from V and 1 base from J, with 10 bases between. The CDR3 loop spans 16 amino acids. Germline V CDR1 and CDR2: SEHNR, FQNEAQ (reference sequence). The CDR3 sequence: CASSLAGGRSYNEQFF. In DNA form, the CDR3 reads TGTGCCAGCAGCTTAGCGGGCGGGCGGTCCTACAATGAGCAGTTCTTC.

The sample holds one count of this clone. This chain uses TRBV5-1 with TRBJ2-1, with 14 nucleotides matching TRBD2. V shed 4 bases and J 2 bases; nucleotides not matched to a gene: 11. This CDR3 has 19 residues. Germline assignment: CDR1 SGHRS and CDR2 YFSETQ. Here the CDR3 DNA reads TGCGCCAGCAGCGTGGGAGGGACTAGCGGGAGTCGGACCTACAATGAGCAGTTCTTC. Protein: CASSVGGTSGSRTYNEQFF.

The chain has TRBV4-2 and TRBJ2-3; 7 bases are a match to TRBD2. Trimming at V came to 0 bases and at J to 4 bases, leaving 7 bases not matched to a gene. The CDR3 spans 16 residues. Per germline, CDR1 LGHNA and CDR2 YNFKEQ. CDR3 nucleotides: TGTGCCAGCAGCCAAGATCCGCGGGAGCCCCCAGATACGCAGTATTTT. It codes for CASSQDPREPPDTQYF.

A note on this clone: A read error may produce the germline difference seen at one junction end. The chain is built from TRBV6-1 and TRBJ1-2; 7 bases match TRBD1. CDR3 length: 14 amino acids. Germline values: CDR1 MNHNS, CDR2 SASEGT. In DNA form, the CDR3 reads TGTGCCAGCAGTGAAAGCCCCTCCCGACAGGGCCTACCCTTC. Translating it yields CASSESPSRQGLPF.

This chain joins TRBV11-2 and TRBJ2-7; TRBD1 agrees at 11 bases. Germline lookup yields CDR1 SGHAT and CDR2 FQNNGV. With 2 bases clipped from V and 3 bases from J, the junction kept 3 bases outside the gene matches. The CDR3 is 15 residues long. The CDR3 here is CASSLWTGGNYEQYF. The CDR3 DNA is TGTGCCAGCAGCTTATGGACAGGGGGCAACTACGAGCAGTACTTC.

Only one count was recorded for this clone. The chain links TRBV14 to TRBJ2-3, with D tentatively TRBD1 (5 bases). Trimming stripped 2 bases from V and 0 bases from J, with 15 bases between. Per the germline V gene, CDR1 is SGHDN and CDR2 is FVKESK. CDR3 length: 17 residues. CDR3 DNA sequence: TGTGCCAGCAGCCAACCCCTTGGTGGGGCTAGCACAGATACGCAGTATTTT. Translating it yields CASSQPLGGASTDTQYF.

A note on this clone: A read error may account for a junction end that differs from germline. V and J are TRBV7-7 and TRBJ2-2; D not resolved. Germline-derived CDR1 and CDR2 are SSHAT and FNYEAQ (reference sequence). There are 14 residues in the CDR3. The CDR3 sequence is CASSLAVNTGELFF. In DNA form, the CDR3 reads TGTGCTAGCAGCTTGGCGGTGAACACCGGGGAGCTGTTTTTT.

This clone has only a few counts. In nucleotides, the CDR3 is TGTGCCAGCAGGACACAGGGGACTGAAGCTTTCTTT. Amino acid sequence: CASRTQGTEAFF. The chain employs TRBV28 and TRBJ1-1; TRBD1 matches 7 bases. The CDR3 spans 12 residues. CDR1 MDHEN and CDR2 SYDVKM come from the germline V gene. Trimming at V came to 6 bases and at J to 5 bases, leaving 3 bases not matched to a gene.

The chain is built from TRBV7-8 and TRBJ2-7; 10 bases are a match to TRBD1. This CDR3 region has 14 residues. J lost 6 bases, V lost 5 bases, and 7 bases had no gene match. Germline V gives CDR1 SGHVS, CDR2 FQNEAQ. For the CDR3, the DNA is TGTGCCAGCAGCCCCCCAGGGACAGGGGTCGAGCAGTACGTC. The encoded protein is CASSPPGTGVEQYV.

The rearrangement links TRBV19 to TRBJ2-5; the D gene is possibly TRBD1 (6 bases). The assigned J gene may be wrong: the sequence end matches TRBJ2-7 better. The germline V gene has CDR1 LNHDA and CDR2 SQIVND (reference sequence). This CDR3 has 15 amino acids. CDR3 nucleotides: TGTGCCAGTAGTATAGGGACGGGACACAGCTACGAGCAGTACTTC. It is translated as CASSIGTGHSYEQYF.

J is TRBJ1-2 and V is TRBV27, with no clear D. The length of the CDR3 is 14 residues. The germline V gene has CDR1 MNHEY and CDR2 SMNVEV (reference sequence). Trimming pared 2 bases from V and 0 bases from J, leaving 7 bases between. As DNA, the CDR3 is TGTGCCAGCAGTTTAGGCAGTTCTAACTATGGCTACACCTTC. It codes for CASSLGSSNYGYTF.

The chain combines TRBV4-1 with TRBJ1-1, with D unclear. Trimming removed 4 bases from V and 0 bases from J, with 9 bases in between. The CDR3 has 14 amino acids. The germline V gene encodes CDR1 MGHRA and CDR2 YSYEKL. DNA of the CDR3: TGCGCCAGCAGCCTGGGAGAATTGAACACTGAAGCTTTCTTT. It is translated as CASSLGELNTEAFF.